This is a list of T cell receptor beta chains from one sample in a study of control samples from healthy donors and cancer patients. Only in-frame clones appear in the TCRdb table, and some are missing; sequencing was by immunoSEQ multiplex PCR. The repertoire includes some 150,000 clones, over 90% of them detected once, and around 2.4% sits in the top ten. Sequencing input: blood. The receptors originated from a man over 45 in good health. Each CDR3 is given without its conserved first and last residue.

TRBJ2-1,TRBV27,ASSWGQGGNNEQF
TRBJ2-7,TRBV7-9,ASSGGGRATYEQY
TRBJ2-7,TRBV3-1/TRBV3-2,ASSTRLAVGYEQY
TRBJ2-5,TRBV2,ASSVGRAETQY
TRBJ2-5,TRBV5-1,ASSLGQFRETQY
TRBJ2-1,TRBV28,ASSSPGRNEQF
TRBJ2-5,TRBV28,ASSFPPGRGEETQY
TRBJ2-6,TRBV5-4,ASSSGLAGPSGANVLT
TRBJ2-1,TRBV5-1,ASSLGGEPYNEQF
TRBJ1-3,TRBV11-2,ASSLSRTGPDTIY
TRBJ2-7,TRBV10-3,AISDRDRASYEQY
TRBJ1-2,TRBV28,ASSGTGGGYGYT
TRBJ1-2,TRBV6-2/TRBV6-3,ASSDRANYGYT
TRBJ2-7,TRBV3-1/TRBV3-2,ASSQVLAGAEQY
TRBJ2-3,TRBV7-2,ASSLAQGITDTQY
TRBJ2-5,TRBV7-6,ASSPPPGLAGQETQY
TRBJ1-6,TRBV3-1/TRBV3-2,ASSHGGNYNSPLH
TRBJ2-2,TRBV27,ASSSFTRGTTGELF
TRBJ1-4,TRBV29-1,SVATGANLATNEKLF
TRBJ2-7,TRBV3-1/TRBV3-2,ASTLTGGGEQY
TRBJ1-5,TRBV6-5,ASSLIHSNQPQH
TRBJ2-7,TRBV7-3,ASSLKSGSIYEQY
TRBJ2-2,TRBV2,ASKAPGLAARTGELF
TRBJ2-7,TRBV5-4,ASSLGQTLPLVYEQY
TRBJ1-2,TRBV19,ASSIGRYNYGYT
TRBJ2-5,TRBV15,ATSREATQETQY
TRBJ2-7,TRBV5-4,ASSLGTTYEQY
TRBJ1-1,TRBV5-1,ASSSGTNTEAF
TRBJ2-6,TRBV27,ASWNPGSGANVLT
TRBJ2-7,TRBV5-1,ASSPDYEQY
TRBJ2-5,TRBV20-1,SAHLETQY
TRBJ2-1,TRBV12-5,ASGLVGRNGMRF